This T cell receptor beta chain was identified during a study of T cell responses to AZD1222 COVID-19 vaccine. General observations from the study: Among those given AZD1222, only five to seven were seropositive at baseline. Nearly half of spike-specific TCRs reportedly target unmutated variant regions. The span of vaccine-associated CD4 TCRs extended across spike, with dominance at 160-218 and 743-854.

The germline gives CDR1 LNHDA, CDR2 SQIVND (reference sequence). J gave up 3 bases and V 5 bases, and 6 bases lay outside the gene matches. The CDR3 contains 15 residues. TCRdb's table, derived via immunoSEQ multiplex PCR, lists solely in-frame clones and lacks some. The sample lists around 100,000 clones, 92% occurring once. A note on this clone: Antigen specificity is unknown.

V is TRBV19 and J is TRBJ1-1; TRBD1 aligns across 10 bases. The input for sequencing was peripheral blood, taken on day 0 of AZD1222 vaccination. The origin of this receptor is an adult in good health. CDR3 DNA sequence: TGTGCCAGTAGTCCCAGGACAGGGGGAGACACTGAAGCTTTCTTT. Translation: CASSPRTGGDTEAFF.